This is a list of T cell receptor beta chains from one sample in a study of blood T cell repertoires in COVID-19. The protocol was immunoSEQ multiplex PCR, while the TCRdb copy is restricted to in-frame clones and leaves out a portion. This sample has hundreds of thousands of clones, with around 92% found just once. Sequenced sample: peripheral blood. The receptors were gathered from a woman aged 25 to 39 with COVID-19, enrolled during active disease. The CDR3 runs from the conserved cysteine through the conserved F or W. D genes are given only for firm matches. Where a row states a size, it is once, few, many or the class of an expanded clone; other rows omit it.

>TRBV5-1|TRBD2|NA|14|TRBJ2-5
CASSGTTSGGTQYF
TGCGCCAGCAGCGGTACGACTAGCGGGGGGACCCAGTACTTC
>TRBV28|NA|NA|15|TRBJ1-6
CASSLVGTEGTTLHF
TGTGCCAGCAGTTTAGTAGGGACGGAAGGGACAACCCTCCACTTT
>TRBV28|TRBD1|NA|16|TRBJ1-2
CASTQGGTGANYGYTF
TGTGCCAGCACCCAGGGGGGGACAGGGGCTAACTATGGCTACACCTTC
>TRBV19|TRBD1|NA|15|TRBJ1-5
CASSLGTGGQQPQHF
TGTGCCAGTAGTTTGGGGACAGGGGGACAGCAGCCCCAGCATTTT
>TRBV11-1|NA|NA|17|TRBJ1-2
CASSLAGPDSVYYGYTF
TGTGCCAGCAGCTTAGCGGGGCCGGACAGTGTTTACTATGGCTACACCTTC
>TRBV6-2/TRBV6-3|TRBD2|few|14|TRBJ2-1
CASSSGDSYNEQFF
TGTGCCAGCAGTAGCGGGGACTCCTACAATGAGCAGTTCTTC
>TRBV15|NA|NA|15|TRBJ1-2
CATSRGRGEGYGYTF
TGTGCCACCAGCAGAGGCCGCGGGGAGGGCTATGGCTACACCTTC
>TRBV19|TRBD1|NA|12|TRBJ1-2
CASGPGGHGYTF
TGTGCCAGTGGCCCAGGGGGCCATGGCTACACCTTC
>TRBV15|NA|few|13|TRBJ1-1
CATSRVRRTEAFF
TGTGCCACCAGCAGAGTCCGGCGGACTGAAGCTTTCTTT
>TRBV2|NA|NA|12|TRBJ2-5
CASSGQEETQYF
TGTGCCAGCAGTGGACAGGAAGAGACCCAGTACTTC
>TRBV7-9|TRBD2|NA|18|TRBJ2-5
CASSPGLGGTRTGETQYF
TGTGCCAGCAGCCCGGGACTAGGGGGAACTAGAACGGGAGAGACCCAGTACTTC
>TRBV7-8|NA|few|17|TRBJ1-3
CASSLNSDSFSGNTIYF
TGTGCCAGCAGCTTAAACTCGGACAGCTTCTCTGGAAACACCATATATTTT
>TRBV19|TRBD1|NA|13|TRBJ1-1
CASGRQGNTEAFF
TGTGCCAGTGGCCGACAGGGGAACACTGAAGCTTTCTTT
>TRBV21-1|NA|NA|20|TRBJ1-5
CASSKATGKLRVLSNQPQHF
TGTGCCAGCAGCAAAGCCACGGGGAAGCTACGAGTTTTGAGCAATCAGCCCCAGCATTTT
>TRBV5-1|TRBD1|NA|13|TRBJ1-2
CASSFRQGAGYTF
TGCGCCAGCAGCTTCCGACAGGGTGCTGGCTACACCTTC
>TRBV5-1|NA|NA|14|TRBJ2-5
CASSLTSIQETQYF
TGCGCCAGCAGCTTGACTAGCATACAAGAGACCCAGTACTTC
>TRBV11-2|TRBD1|NA|16|TRBJ2-1
CASSSPRTGAYNEQFF
TGTGCCAGCAGCTCCCCTAGGACAGGGGCCTACAATGAGCAGTTCTTC
>TRBV7-9|NA|NA|12|TRBJ1-3
CASSLTENTIYF
TGTGCCAGCAGCCTCACAGAGAACACCATATATTTT
>TRBV2|NA|NA|15|TRBJ1-5
CASSEYRYSNQPQHF
TGTGCCAGCAGTGAGTACAGATATAGCAATCAGCCCCAGCATTTT
>TRBV11-2|NA|few|13|TRBJ2-5
CASSLGAVETQYF
TGTGCCAGCAGCTTAGGGGCTGTAGAGACCCAGTACTTC
>TRBV10-3|TRBD1|NA|14|TRBJ1-2
CAISESDRVRGYTF
TGTGCCATCAGTGAATCTGACAGGGTCCGCGGCTACACCTTC
>TRBV5-1|NA|NA|14|TRBJ2-1
CASSLTGVVGEQFF
TGCGCCAGCAGCTTGACGGGGGTGGTGGGTGAGCAGTTCTTC
>TRBV6-6|NA|NA|14|TRBJ2-7
CASSYTTGNYEQYF
TGTGCCAGCAGTTACACTACAGGGAACTACGAGCAGTACTTC
>TRBV24-1|TRBD1|NA|12|TRBJ1-2
CATKGTEDGYTF
TGTGCCACTAAAGGGACAGAGGACGGCTACACCTTC
>TRBV19|NA|NA|14|TRBJ2-2
CASTGVSDTGELFF
TGTGCCAGTACGGGGGTTTCAGACACCGGGGAGCTGTTTTTT
>TRBV3-1/TRBV3-2|TRBD2|NA|16|TRBJ2-2
CASSQGGLAGTGELFF
TGTGCCAGCAGCCAAGGGGGGCTAGCGGGCACCGGGGAGCTGTTTTTT
>TRBV5-1|NA|NA|14|TRBJ2-7
CASSLEVQGYEQYF
TGCGCCAGCAGCTTGGAGGTTCAGGGCTACGAGCAGTACTTC
>TRBV4-1|TRBD1|NA|15|TRBJ1-1
CASSQFLKGAFEAFF
TGCGCCAGCAGCCAATTTTTGAAGGGGGCGTTTGAAGCTTTCTTT
>TRBV3-1/TRBV3-2|NA|NA|13|TRBJ2-7
CASSHRLAYEQYF
TGTGCCAGCAGCCACAGGTTGGCCTACGAGCAGTACTTC
>TRBV7-3|NA|many|13|TRBJ1-5
CASSLFGGQPQHF
TGTGCCAGCAGCTTATTCGGCGGACAGCCCCAGCATTTT
>TRBV30|TRBD1|few|15|TRBJ1-5
CAWSSGQGLGQPQHF
TGTGCCTGGAGCTCGGGACAGGGCTTGGGGCAGCCCCAGCATTTT
>TRBV10-2|TRBD2|NA|15|TRBJ2-2
CASRASGGLTGELFF
TGCGCCAGCAGAGCTAGCGGGGGGCTCACCGGGGAGCTGTTTTTT